A selection of T cell receptor beta chains follows, all from one sample in a study of lymphopenia after photon versus proton radiotherapy. Libraries were prepared by immunoSEQ multiplex PCR; TCRdb keeps only in-frame clonotypes and omits some of them. The data show about 45,000 clones, with 65% to 90% seen just once and 2% to 2.5% held by the top ten. The material sequenced was peripheral blood, taken from a patient treated with photon-based radiotherapy. The receptor source for this set is a man in his forties with gastric cancer. The CDR3 runs from the conserved cysteine through the conserved F or W. D genes are given only for firm matches. Size is omitted from some rows. Given values are once, few, many or a class for expanded clones.

TRBJ2-1 10 NA TRBV29-1 few CSAGGNEQFF TGCAGCGCCGGGGGCAATGAGCAGTTCTTC
TRBJ2-7 14 TRBD1 TRBV7-6 few CASSPGQGQDEQYF TGTGCCAGCAGCCCCGGACAGGGGCAGGACGAGCAGTACTTC
TRBJ1-1 16 NA TRBV18 NA CASSPWAGAMNTEAFF TGTGCCAGCTCACCATGGGCAGGAGCTATGAACACTGAAGCTTTCTTT
TRBJ1-2 14 NA TRBV2 NA CASRGGQLNYGYTF TGTGCCAGCAGGGGGGGGCAGCTTAACTATGGCTACACCTTC
TRBJ1-1 13 NA TRBV7-9 NA CASSLQGNTEAFF TGTGCCAGCAGCTTACAGGGGAACACTGAAGCTTTCTTT
TRBJ2-2 15 TRBD2 TRBV5-4 once CASSARDYNTGELFF TGTGCCAGCAGCGCCCGGGACTACAATACCGGGGAGCTGTTTTTT
TRBJ2-7 11 NA TRBV29-1 NA CSVDAGYEQYF TGCAGCGTTGATGCAGGCTACGAGCAGTACTTC
TRBJ1-2 15 TRBD1 TRBV13 NA CASSYPGQGVHGYTF TGTGCCAGCAGCTACCCGGGACAGGGTGTCCATGGCTACACCTTC
TRBJ2-2 17 TRBD1 TRBV5-4 NA CASSIIFGQGGTGELFF TGTGCCAGCAGCATTATATTTGGACAGGGAGGCACCGGGGAGCTGTTTTTT
TRBJ1-1 17 TRBD1 TRBV5-1 once CASSLIAGRGPNTEAFF TGCGCCAGCAGCTTGATTGCAGGCAGGGGGCCAAACACTGAAGCTTTCTTT
TRBJ2-1 12 TRBD1 TRBV5-1 NA CASSVDRGEQFF TGCGCCAGCAGCGTGGACAGGGGAGAGCAGTTCTTC
TRBJ2-3 14 NA TRBV7-3 NA CASSLTTGQNTQYF TGTGCCAGCAGCTTAACGACAGGCCAAAATACGCAGTATTTT
TRBJ2-1 16 NA TRBV19 NA CASSIDRYREWNEQFF TGTGCCAGTAGTATCGACAGGTACCGGGAATGGAATGAGCAGTTCTTC
TRBJ2-5 15 TRBD2 TRBV2 NA CASRKRLAGEETQYF TGTGCCAGCAGGAAGAGACTAGCGGGGGAAGAGACCCAGTACTTC
TRBJ2-1 14 NA TRBV7-3 few CASSLDFSGGEQFF TGTGCCAGCAGCTTAGACTTCTCCGGCGGTGAGCAGTTCTTC
TRBJ1-1 16 NA TRBV28 NA CASSPIRGSGNTEAFF TGTGCCAGCAGTCCGATCCGTGGGTCCGGGAACACTGAAGCTTTCTTT
TRBJ1-4 13 NA TRBV30 once CAWSVLSREKLFF TGTGCCTGGAGTGTACTCAGTCGAGAAAAACTGTTTTTT
TRBJ2-5 13 TRBD1 TRBV29-1 NA CSVRRDSQETQYF TGCAGCGTTCGCCGGGACAGCCAAGAGACCCAGTACTTC
TRBJ2-1 11 TRBD2 TRBV12-5 NA CASPPGGGQFF TGTGCTAGTCCCCCTGGGGGGGGGCAGTTCTTC
TRBJ1-2 19 NA TRBV7-9 NA CASRTTRYSALRENYGYTF TGTGCCAGCAGAACTACCCGATATTCTGCGCTCCGGGAAAACTATGGCTACACCTTC
TRBJ2-3 15 TRBD1 TRBV7-9 once CASSLGQGVTDTQYF TGTGCCAGCAGCTTGGGACAGGGGGTCACAGATACGCAGTATTTT
TRBJ2-1 9 NA TRBV21-1 NA CASSTTGIF TGTGCCAGCAGCACCACGGGGATCTTC
TRBJ1-2 11 NA TRBV9 NA CASSGRYGYTF TGTGCCAGCAGCGGCCGGTATGGCTACACCTTC
TRBJ2-7 13 NA TRBV7-2 NA CASAPPRAYEQYF TGTGCCAGCGCCCCCCCGCGGGCATACGAGCAGTACTTC
TRBJ2-1 14 NA TRBV13 NA CASSPIPIYNEQFF TGTGCCAGCAGCCCCATACCAATCTACAATGAGCAGTTCTTC
TRBJ2-3 14 NA TRBV27 NA CASSLSRATDTQYF TGTGCCAGCAGTTTAAGCAGGGCCACAGATACGCAGTATTTT
TRBJ2-5 16 TRBD1 TRBV4-3 NA CASSQSGTGIQETQYF TGCGCCAGCAGCCAGTCCGGGACAGGGATCCAAGAGACCCAGTACTTC